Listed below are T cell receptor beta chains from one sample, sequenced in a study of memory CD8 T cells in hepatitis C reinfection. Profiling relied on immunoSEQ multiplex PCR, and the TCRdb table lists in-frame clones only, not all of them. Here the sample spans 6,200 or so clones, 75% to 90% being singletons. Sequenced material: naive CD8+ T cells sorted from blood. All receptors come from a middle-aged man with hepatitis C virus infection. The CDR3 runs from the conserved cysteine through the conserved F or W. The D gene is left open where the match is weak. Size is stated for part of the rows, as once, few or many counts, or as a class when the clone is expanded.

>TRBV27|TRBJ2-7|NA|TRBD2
CASSQSSGDLYEQYF
TGTGCCAGCAGTCAATCTAGCGGGGACCTCTACGAGCAGTACTTC
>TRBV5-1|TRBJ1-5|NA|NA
CASSLGESSNQPQHF
TGCGCCAGCAGCTTGGGTGAGAGTAGCAATCAGCCCCAGCATTTT
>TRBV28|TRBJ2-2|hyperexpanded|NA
CASHQGSNTGELFF
TGTGCCAGTCACCAGGGGTCGAACACCGGGGAGCTGTTTTTT
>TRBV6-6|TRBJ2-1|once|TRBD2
CASSFLAGDTMMQFF
TGTGCCAGCAGTTTTTTAGCGGGAGATACAATGATGCAGTTCTTC
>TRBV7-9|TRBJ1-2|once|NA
CASSSTGGDLYTF
TGTGCCAGCAGCTCCACAGGAGGGGACTTGTACACCTTC
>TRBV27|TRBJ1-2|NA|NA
CASRARGAWYGYTF
TGTGCCAGCCGCGCCAGGGGCGCGTGGTATGGCTACACCTTC
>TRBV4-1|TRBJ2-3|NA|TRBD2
CASSLSGSGSITQYF
TGCGCCAGCAGCCTCTCGGGGAGCGGGAGTATAACGCAGTATTTT
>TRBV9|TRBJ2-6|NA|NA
CASSPTRSDLGANVLTF
TGTGCCAGCAGCCCCACTAGATCGGATCTTGGGGCCAACGTCCTGACTTTC
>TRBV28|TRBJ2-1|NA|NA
CASMGGFNNEQFF
TGTGCCAGCATGGGGGGTTTCAACAATGAGCAGTTCTTC
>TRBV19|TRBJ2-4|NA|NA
CASKSSGVGNIQYF
TGTGCCAGTAAAAGTTCAGGGGTGGGGAACATTCAGTACTTC
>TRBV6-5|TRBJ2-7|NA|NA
CASSSPSLGAYEQYF
TGTGCCAGCAGTTCCCCGTCCCTGGGAGCCTACGAGCAGTACTTC
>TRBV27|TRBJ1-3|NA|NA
CASSLLWGPGNTIYF
TGTGCCAGCAGTTTATTATGGGGGCCTGGAAACACCATATATTTT
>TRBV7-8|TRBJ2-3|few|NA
CASSLNRWDTQYF
TGTGCCAGCAGCTTAAATCGGTGGGATACGCAGTATTTT
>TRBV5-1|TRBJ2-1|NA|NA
CASSPTGRDGYNEQFF
TGCGCCAGCAGCCCTACGGGGCGGGACGGGTACAATGAGCAGTTCTTC
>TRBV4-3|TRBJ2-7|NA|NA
CASSLGVGRYEQYF
TGCGCCAGCAGCTTAGGGGTTGGCCGTTACGAGCAGTACTTC
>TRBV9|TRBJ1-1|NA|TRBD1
CASGQGSNTEAFF
TGTGCCAGCGGACAGGGTTCTAACACTGAAGCTTTCTTT
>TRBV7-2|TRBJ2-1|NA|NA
CASSLGGITYNEQFF
TGTGCCAGCAGCTTAGGGGGCATAACCTACAATGAGCAGTTCTTC
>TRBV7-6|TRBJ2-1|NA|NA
CASSFDSIYEQFF
TGTGCCAGCAGCTTCGATAGCATCTATGAGCAGTTCTTC
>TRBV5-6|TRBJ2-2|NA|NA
CASRGPYTGELFF
TGTGCCAGCAGGGGGCCCTACACCGGGGAGCTGTTTTTT